A selection of T cell receptor beta chains follows, all from one sample in a study of patients and donors after allogeneic stem cell transplantation. MiXCR was run by TCRdb on the RT-PCR reads, yielding one entry per CDR3 protein. Here the sample spans 920,000 or so distinct CDR3 sequences, about a sixth being singletons. Sequenced material: blood, either unsorted or a sorted T cell fraction (not recorded which). The receptor source for this set is a human donor who was either an allogeneic HSCT recipient or a stem cell or donor lymphocyte infusion donor (not recorded which). It is not recorded whose cells these are; they may come from a transplant donor. CDR3s include the opening cysteine and the closing phenylalanine or tryptophan. D genes are given only for firm matches. Where a row states a size, it is once, few, many or the class of an expanded clone; other rows omit it.

cdr3_nt cdr3_aa j_call v_call d_call clone_size
TGTGCCAGCAGCATACAACCCGGGGCGGTCACTGAAGCTTTCTTT CASSIQPGAVTEAFF TRBJ1-1 TRBV7-2 NA few
TGTGCCAGCAGTTACTCGAAGGGACAGGGGAAGGCCGGGGAGCTGTTTTTT CASSYSKGQGKAGELFF TRBJ2-2 TRBV6-5 TRBD1 NA
TGTGCCAGCAGCTTGTTACCGGGGAAAGAGACCCAGTACTTC CASSLLPGKETQYF TRBJ2-5 TRBV5-6 NA few
TGCAGTGCTAGACCCGGGGCTTCCTCTGGGGCCAACGTCCTGACTTTC CSARPGASSGANVLTF TRBJ2-6 TRBV20-1 NA few
TGTGCCATCTCGGCCGACTCCTACAATGAGCAGTTCTTC CAISADSYNEQFF TRBJ2-1 TRBV24-1 NA few
TGCAGTGCTTCTACAGGGGTTGGAAACACCATATATTTT CSASTGVGNTIYF TRBJ1-3 TRBV20-1 TRBD1 NA
TGTGCCAGCAGCCTGGGGGGGGCCGGTTTTAATAATGAGCAGTTCTTC CASSLGGAGFNNEQFF TRBJ2-1 TRBV3-1 NA NA
TGTGCCAGCAGCCAAGAAGTAGACGGGGGCCGGGACAATGAGCAGTTCTTC CASSQEVDGGRDNEQFF TRBJ2-1 TRBV4-2 NA few
TGTGCCAGCAGCGTTCTTGCGGGAGTGGAAGATACGCAGTATTTT CASSVLAGVEDTQYF TRBJ2-3 TRBV9 TRBD2 NA
TGTGCCAGCAGTGAACGAGGGACAGGGGAATATGGCTACACCTTC CASSERGTGEYGYTF TRBJ1-2 TRBV2 TRBD1 NA
TGCAGTGCTCCGGGACTAGCGGGGGCCTACGAGCAGTACTTC CSAPGLAGAYEQYF TRBJ2-7 TRBV20-1 TRBD2 few
TGTGCCAGCAGTTTGGTGGGGGGGTCAAACAATGAGCAGTTCTTC CASSLVGGSNNEQFF TRBJ2-1 TRBV27 TRBD2 once
TGTGCCACTCGACAGCCGTCAGATACGCAGTATTTT CATRQPSDTQYF TRBJ2-3 TRBV10-3 NA NA
TGTGCCTGGAGTGACCGGGGTGGTCAGCCCCAGCATTTT CAWSDRGGQPQHF TRBJ1-5 TRBV30 NA NA
TGTGCCAGCAGCAATGACGAGGGGTTCATCTATGGCTACACCTTC CASSNDEGFIYGYTF TRBJ1-2 TRBV21-1 NA few
TGTGCCAGCACCCTGACAGGGGGCAATGGCTACACCTTC CASTLTGGNGYTF TRBJ1-2 TRBV4-2 TRBD1 few
TGTGCCAGCAGTTTCGCCGTGGAAGCTTTCTTT CASSFAVEAFF TRBJ1-1 TRBV12-3/TRBV12-4 NA many
TGCGCCAGCAGCTCTGCACCGGGCCTTAACACCGGGGAGCTGTTTTTT CASSSAPGLNTGELFF TRBJ2-2 TRBV5-1 NA NA
TGTGCCAGCAGTTACCCCTTTTACAATGAGCAGTTCTTC CASSYPFYNEQFF TRBJ2-1 TRBV6-2/TRBV6-3 NA NA
TGTGCCAGCAGACCGGGACCCACCGGTTCGTTCTACGAGCAGTACTTC CASRPGPTGSFYEQYF TRBJ2-7 TRBV3-1 NA few
TGTGCCACCAGCACAAGTCGGCCGCACTTGAACACTGAAGCTTTCTTT CATSTSRPHLNTEAFF TRBJ1-1 TRBV15 NA NA
TGTGCCAGCAGCTCAGGGGACATTTGGAACACTGAAGCTTTCTTT CASSSGDIWNTEAFF TRBJ1-1 TRBV6-1 NA NA
TGCAGCGTTGAAGATCGGCAGGGATCACCAGAGACCCAGTACTTC CSVEDRQGSPETQYF TRBJ2-5 TRBV29-1 NA few
TGTGCCAGCAGTGATGAGAGGGACGGCGAGCAGTACTTC CASSDERDGEQYF TRBJ2-7 TRBV25-1 NA few
TGTGCCAGCAGCCCCACCGGGACAGGGGGACGTTGGCGGGAAAAACTGTTTTTT CASSPTGTGGRWREKLFF TRBJ1-4 TRBV12-3/TRBV12-4 TRBD1 many
TGTGCCAGCATTTTTCGCGGCGCAGGGGAGCTGTTTTTT CASIFRGAGELFF TRBJ2-2 TRBV12-3/TRBV12-4 NA many
TGCAGTGCTAGCTTGGGACAGTCCAATTCACCCCTCCACTTT CSASLGQSNSPLHF TRBJ1-6 TRBV20-1 TRBD1 NA
TGTGCCAGCAGCTTGGACAGTCCGAACACTGAAGCTTTCTTT CASSLDSPNTEAFF TRBJ1-1 TRBV5-5 NA once
TGCAGTGCTAGAGACCCCGGTGGGAGTGATACGCAGTATTTT CSARDPGGSDTQYF TRBJ2-3 TRBV20-1 NA few
TGTGCCAGCAGCTTCACGGGGCCCCATCAGCCCCAGCATTTT CASSFTGPHQPQHF TRBJ1-5 TRBV5-6 NA NA
TGCAGTGCCCGAGGGACTTACCCACAAGAGACCCAGTACTTC CSARGTYPQETQYF TRBJ2-5 TRBV20-1 NA few
TGTGCCAGCAGTCTTTACAGGAACTACAACACTGAAGCTTTCTTT CASSLYRNYNTEAFF TRBJ1-1 TRBV12-3/TRBV12-4 NA many
TGTGGGCCAAGGGTCTACACCGGGGAGCTGTTTTTT CGPRVYTGELFF TRBJ2-2 TRBV12-3/TRBV12-4 NA few
TGTGCCAGCAGTTACCTTCCTCTCGGGCGGGCCCTAAAAGAGACCCAGTACTTC CASSYLPLGRALKETQYF TRBJ2-5 TRBV6-2/TRBV6-3 NA few
TGCAGCGTTGCGGGGTGGCTAGCGGCCGACCTTGGATACGAGCAGTACTTC CSVAGWLAADLGYEQYF TRBJ2-7 TRBV29-1 TRBD2 NA
TGTGCCAGCAGTTCACCCAACAGGGTGGGTAATGAGCAGTTCTTC CASSSPNRVGNEQFF TRBJ2-1 TRBV6-5 NA few
TGCAGCGTTGGGGCAGGCAATCAGCCCCAGCATTTT CSVGAGNQPQHF TRBJ1-5 TRBV29-1 NA few
TGTGCCAGCAGTTACGCCGAAAACAGGGGGCTTAGAACTGAAGCTTTCTTT CASSYAENRGLRTEAFF TRBJ1-1 TRBV6-5 TRBD1 NA
TGTGCCAGCAGCTTAGATGGAGTAAGCCAAGAGACCCAGTACTTC CASSLDGVSQETQYF TRBJ2-5 TRBV11-2 NA few
TGTGCCAGCTCACGTCGAATGGACCAAGAGACCCAGTACTTC CASSRRMDQETQYF TRBJ2-5 TRBV18 NA NA
TGTGCCAGCCTGTCCGGGACTAGCGGGAGAGTGACGCAGTATTTT CASLSGTSGRVTQYF TRBJ2-3 TRBV6-2/TRBV6-3 TRBD2 NA
TGTGCCAGCAGCCTCACTAGCGTTAGCTCCTACGAGCAGTACTTC CASSLTSVSSYEQYF TRBJ2-7 TRBV7-3 TRBD2 NA
TGTGCCAGCAGTTTAGCGGGCAGGGGAAGCAATCAGCCCCAGCATTTT CASSLAGRGSNQPQHF TRBJ1-5 TRBV12-3/TRBV12-4 NA few
TGCGCCAGCAGCTTGGAAGGCAAAAACACTGAAGCTTTCTTT CASSLEGKNTEAFF TRBJ1-1 TRBV5-1 NA many
TGTGCCAGCAGCTTAGTAGGCGGGCGTGGCCGAGAGACCCAGTACTTC CASSLVGGRGRETQYF TRBJ2-5 TRBV7-2 NA NA
TGCGCCAGCAGCCAAGGTCCAGCGGCAGGGAGTAAAGCAGATACGCAGTATTTT CASSQGPAAGSKADTQYF TRBJ2-3 TRBV4-1 NA NA
TGCAGTGCTAGAGGTGGGACTAGTCTAGGCACAGATACGCAGTATTTT CSARGGTSLGTDTQYF TRBJ2-3 TRBV20-1 TRBD2 NA
TGCGCCAGCGGTATTAGTGGGGCTTCGAACACCGGGGAGCTGTTTTTT CASGISGASNTGELFF TRBJ2-2 TRBV5-1 NA few
TGTGCCAGCAGCTCATGGACCGGCGCAGAGACCCAGTACTTC CASSSWTGAETQYF TRBJ2-5 TRBV7-2 NA NA
TGTGCCACCACGGACTGTGATATGGATACGCAGTATTTT CATTDCDMDTQYF TRBJ2-3 TRBV6-1 NA NA
TGCAGTGCTAGGTCGGGGAACGGGTGGAACACTGAAGCTTTCTTT CSARSGNGWNTEAFF TRBJ1-1 TRBV20-1 NA NA
TGTGCCAGCAGTTTCCGGCACCGATACTATGGCTACACCTTC CASSFRHRYYGYTF TRBJ1-2 TRBV12-3/TRBV12-4 NA many
TGTGCCAGCAGCGAAGGTGGGGGTCCCATCTACGAGCAGTACTTC CASSEGGGPIYEQYF TRBJ2-7 TRBV11-2 NA NA
TGTGCCAGCAGAGAAGGGGGGGCGTCCCAGCCCCAGCATTTT CASREGGASQPQHF TRBJ1-5 TRBV6-1 NA NA
TGCGCCAGCAGCCACCCCACAGATACGCAGTATTTT CASSHPTDTQYF TRBJ2-3 TRBV4-1 NA NA